The 10 T cell receptor beta chains listed next were all sequenced from one sample in a study of naive CD8 T cells in extremely preterm neonates. Clones were sequenced by immunoSEQ multiplex PCR, and TCRdb holds only the in-frame ones, with some missing. The sample has about 5,100 clones, under 99% seen once; the top ten hold around 0.6%. The sequencing input was naive CD8+ T cells from blood. All receptors derive from a human donor in good health.

The chain couples TRBV7-9 to TRBJ2-7; TRBD1 aligns across 9 bases. CDR3 length: 14 amino acids. Germline lookup yields CDR1 SEHNR and CDR2 FQNEAQ (reference sequence). Losses at the gene ends were 3 bases for V and 4 bases for J; bases not matched to a gene: 4. The CDR3 loop reads CASSFPGQGYEQYF. In nucleotides, the CDR3 is TGTGCCAGCAGCTTTCCGGGACAGGGATACGAGCAGTACTTC. The variable domain in full, with the rest retrieved from reference TRBV7-9 and TRBJ2-7, is DTGVSQNPRHKITKRGQNVTFRCDPISEHNRLYWYRQTLGQGPEFLTYFQNEAQLEKSRLLSDRFSAERPKGSFSTLEIQRTEQGDSAMYLCASSFPGQGYEQYFGPGTRLTVT.

This chain joins TRBV2 and TRBJ1-5, with TRBD1 matching 7 bases. The length of the CDR3 is 14 residues. Looked up from germline, CDR1 is SNHLY and CDR2 is FYNNEI. V trimming: 11 bases; J trimming: 0 bases; junction bases outside the gene matches: 7. The CDR3 loop is CAQGVRDSNQPQHF. The CDR3 DNA reads as TGTGCCCAGGGGGTCAGGGATAGCAATCAGCCCCAGCATTTT. Supplemented by reference TRBV2 and TRBJ1-5, the full variable domain reads EPEVTQTPSHQVTQMGQEVILRCVPISNHLYFYWYRQILGQKVEFLVSFYNNEISEKSEIFDDQFSVERPDGSNFTLKIRSTKLEDSAMYFCAQGVRDSNQPQHFGDGTRLSIL.

This chain uses TRBV7-3 with TRBJ2-2, with 14 bases aligning to TRBD2. The CDR3 runs to 16 residues. V gave up 4 bases and J gave up 7 bases; unmatched junction bases: 5. The V gene's germline CDR1 is SGHTA and CDR2 FQGTGA. CDR3: CASSSGTSGRGGELFF. CDR3 nucleotides: TGTGCCAGCAGCTCCGGGACTAGCGGGAGAGGCGGGGAGCTGTTTTTT.

The chain joins TRBV29-1 to TRBJ2-7; maybe TRBD1 (5 bases). The CDR3 length is 12 residues. Germline V gene data show CDR1 as SQVTM and CDR2 as ANQGSEA. V was shortened by 2 bases and J by 2 bases, with 7 bases between the two germline ends. The CDR3: CSVERQTYEQYF. Here the CDR3 DNA reads TGCAGCGTTGAACGACAGACCTACGAGCAGTACTTC.

The rearrangement links TRBV18 to TRBJ2-4; 7 bases agree with TRBD1. The V gene end was trimmed by 0 bases and the J gene end by 1 base; junction bases not matched to a gene: 3. The CDR3 consists of 16 residues. The V gene's germline CDR1 is KGHSH and CDR2 LQKENI. The CDR3 nucleotides are TGTGCCAGCTCACCACCAGGGGGCGAGGCCAAAAACATTCAGTACTTC. This translates into CASSPPGGEAKNIQYF.

The CDR3 nucleotides are TGTGCCATCAGCATGAATTCAGACAGGGCTAGCTCCTACGAGCAGTACTTC. Its protein product is CAISMNSDRASSYEQYF. The chain employs TRBV10-3 and TRBJ2-5; TRBD1 agrees at 7 bases. The J call is doubtful: the DNA matches TRBJ2-7 better. CDR1 ENHRY and CDR2 SYGVKD come from the germline V gene. CDR3 length equals 17 residues.

The chain's CDR3 is CASSEWGGREQYF. The CDR3 nucleotides read TGCGCCAGCAGCGAGTGGGGGGGGCGGGAGCAGTACTTC. The gene calls are TRBV4-3 and TRBJ2-7; D may be TRBD2 (7 bases). This CDR3 has 13 amino acids. The V end lost 5 bases, the J end lost 7 bases, and 15 bases lay between the germline ends. From germline, CDR1 is LGHNA and CDR2 YSLEER.

The rearrangement links TRBV9 to TRBJ2-3; D uncertain. The CDR3 sequence is 15 residues long. Per germline, CDR1 SGDLS and CDR2 YYNGEE. The ends were cut back, 2 bases at V and 1 base at J, with 11 bases in the middle. This CDR3 reads CASSVERDGTDTQYF. In nucleotides, the CDR3 is TGTGCCAGCAGCGTTGAGAGAGATGGCACAGATACGCAGTATTTT.

This clone has a handful of counts. The chain is built from TRBV4-1 and TRBJ2-1; 9 bases match TRBD2. Germline V CDR1 and CDR2: MGHRA, YSYEKL. This CDR3 is 17 amino acids long. Trimming removed 0 bases from V and 7 bases from J; junction bases left unmatched: 10. This chain's CDR3 is CASSQDGLAGAANEQFF. The CDR3 region has the DNA TGCGCCAGCAGCCAAGATGGGTTAGCGGGAGCGGCTAATGAGCAGTTCTTC.

V and J are TRBV5-4 and TRBJ2-4; the match to TRBD2 covers 8 bases. J was trimmed by 3 bases and V by 2 bases; bases with no gene match: 7. Germline V gene lookup returns CDR1 SGHNT and CDR2 YYREEE (reference sequence). The CDR3 sequence is 16 residues long. The CDR3 coding sequence is TGTGCCAGCAGCTTCAAGCGGGAGTCGGGCAAAAACATTCAGTACTTC. It is translated as CASSFKRESGKNIQYF. Together with reference TRBV5-4 and TRBJ2-4, the CDR3 gives the full variable domain: ETGVTQSPTHLIKTRGQQVTLRCSSQSGHNTVSWYQQALGQGPQFIFQYYREEENGRGNFPPRFSGLQFPNYSSELNVNALELDDSALYLCASSFKRESGKNIQYFGAGTRLSVL.